The 22 T cell receptor beta chains below come from one sample, sequenced in a study of cytomegalovirus exposure and HLA in healthy donors. It was with 60 Vbeta and 13 Jbeta primers that the PCR ran. Sequencing used immunoSEQ multiplex PCR; TCRdb keeps in-frame clones, though not all of them. The sample has about 160,000 clones; roughly 82% are singletons. The sequenced sample was PBMCs. These receptors were collected from a girl aged 10-17 years in good health and CMV-seropositive.

The V call is TRBV5-1, the J call TRBJ1-1; D possibly corresponds to TRBD1 (6 bases). The CDR3 contains 13 residues. The V and J ends lost 0 bases and 8 bases respectively, with 11 bases between them. Germline lookup yields CDR1 SGHRS and CDR2 YFSETQ. The CDR3, as DNA: TGCGCCAGCAGCTTGGGGGCAGGGGAGGAAGCTTTCTTT. Translation: CASSLGAGEEAFF.

This clone was recorded once. The chain uses TRBV5-4 and TRBJ2-7, with TRBD2 matching 10 bases. CDR1 is SGHNT, CDR2 YYREEE, per germline (reference sequence). The CDR3 is made up of 15 amino acids. DNA of the CDR3: TGTGCGCTCGGGGAAGTAGCGGGAGGAGGGTACGAGCAGTACTTC. Its protein is CALGEVAGGGYEQYF.

V usage is TRBV5-1 and J usage is TRBJ1-1; D remains unclear. The CDR3 length is 12 residues. Trimming left V 0 bases short and J 7 bases short, with 7 bases between. Germline values: CDR1 SGHRS, CDR2 YFSETQ. The CDR3: CASSLGTDEAFF. CDR3 sequence (DNA): TGCGCCAGCAGCTTGGGTACAGATGAAGCTTTCTTT. The full variable domain, its missing parts supplied by reference TRBV5-1 and TRBJ1-1, is KAGVTQTPRYLIKTRGQQVTLSCSPISGHRSVSWYQQTPGQGLQFLFEYFSETQRNKGNFPGRFSGRQFSNSRSEMNVSTLELGDSALYLCASSLGTDEAFFGQGTRLTVV.

The rearrangement joins TRBV14 to TRBJ2-7; D is undetermined. Germline lookup yields CDR1 SGHDN and CDR2 FVKESK. V lost 2 bases and J lost 4, with 3 bases in between. The CDR3 contains 11 residues. The CDR3 coding sequence is TGTGCCAGCAGCCAAACTTACGAGCAGTACTTC. This encodes CASSQTYEQYF.

This clone has just a few counts. The rearrangement links TRBV5-1 to TRBJ2-3; D unclear. CDR1 is SGHRS and CDR2 is YFSETQ in the germline V gene. Trimming stripped 0 bases from V and 6 bases from J, with 2 bases between. The CDR3 loop spans 11 amino acids. CDR3 amino acids: CASSLADTQYF. Here the CDR3 DNA reads TGCGCCAGCAGCTTGGCTGATACGCAGTATTTT.

This chain uses TRBV9 with TRBJ1-4; 7 bases agree with TRBD1. The CDR3 totals 14 residues. Trimming at V came to 2 bases and at J to 8 bases, leaving 6 bases not matched to a gene. Germline CDR1 is SGDLS and CDR2 is YYNGEE. The DNA of the CDR3 is TGTGCCAGCAGCGTGCAGGGGGATGGAGAAAAACTGTTTTTT. Protein sequence: CASSVQGDGEKLFF.

The gene calls are TRBV5-1 and TRBJ1-1, with TRBD1 matching over 11 bases. The CDR3 runs to 14 residues. The V and J ends lost 2 bases and 5 bases, in that order; junction bases with no gene match: 2. Per germline, CDR1 SGHRS and CDR2 YFSETQ. CDR3 DNA sequence: TGCGCCAGCAGCTTTGGGACAGGGGGGACTGAAGCTTTCTTT. It encodes CASSFGTGGTEAFF.

This chain joins TRBV2 and TRBJ1-2; a possible D gene is TRBD1 (6 bases). CDR3 length: 15 residues. The V and J ends lost 3 bases and 3 bases respectively, with 14 bases between them. Looked up from germline, CDR1 is SNHLY and CDR2 is FYNNEI. The CDR3 DNA sequence: TGTGCCAGCAGTGACGGTAGAACAGGGTACTATGGCTACACCTTC. This encodes CASSDGRTGYYGYTF.

This chain connects TRBV7-9 to TRBJ2-3, with D perhaps TRBD1 (6 bases). Trimming took 5 bases from V and 3 from J, leaving 24 bases between them. This CDR3 comprises 18 residues. Germline V gives CDR1 SEHNR, CDR2 FQNEAQ (reference sequence). The CDR3 is CASSPYGAFGGTTDTQYF. The CDR3 DNA reads TGTGCCAGCAGCCCCTACGGGGCCTTTGGGGGCACGACAGATACGCAGTATTTT.

V gene TRBV5-6 combines with J gene TRBJ1-2; possibly TRBD1 for D (6 bases). CDR1 and CDR2 (germline): SGHDT, YYEEEE. The CDR3 loop spans 15 amino acids. The ends were cut back, 5 bases at V and 4 bases at J, with 18 bases in the middle. CDR3 loop: CASSILKGGAYGYTF. The DNA for the CDR3 is TGTGCCAGCAGTATATTAAAGGGGGGGGCCTATGGCTACACCTTC.

The genes are TRBV9 and TRBJ2-7; D is perhaps TRBD1 (6 bases). The germline V and J ends were trimmed by 0 bases and 2 bases, with 12 bases remaining between them. The CDR3 loop spans 15 amino acids. CDR1 is SGDLS, CDR2 YYNGEE, per germline. The CDR3 coding sequence is TGTGCCAGCAGCGTAGCAGGGACAAGTACCTACGAGCAGTACTTC. Protein sequence: CASSVAGTSTYEQYF.

The J gene is TRBJ2-6, the V gene TRBV10-3; D possibly corresponds to TRBD2 (6 bases). CDR3 length: 16 residues. Germline V gene sequence: CDR1 ENHRY, CDR2 SYGVKD. Trimming left V 6 bases short and J 2 bases short, with 14 bases between. This chain's CDR3 is CAIRGTEVTGANVLTF. The DNA for the CDR3 is TGTGCCATCAGAGGGACTGAAGTAACTGGGGCCAACGTCCTGACTTTC.

Details on this clone: Its ends do not fully match the called genes, so a read error is possible. The V and J genes are TRBV7-9 and TRBJ1-4, with D uncertain. CDR3 length: 15 amino acids. Looked up from germline, CDR1 is SEHNR and CDR2 is FQNEAQ (reference sequence). The CDR3 DNA reads as TGTTCCAGCAGCTTAGCGGGCCAACCAGGAGAAAAACTGTTTTTT. Amino acid sequence: CSSSLAGQPGEKLFF.

The chain combines TRBV9 with TRBJ2-7; 11 nucleotides agree with TRBD2. The germline V gene has CDR1 SGDLS and CDR2 YYNGEE. With V trimmed by 3 bases and J by 4 bases, 9 bases remained unmatched. This CDR3 spans 16 amino acids. The DNA of the CDR3 is TGTGCCAGCAGCGATTTAGCGGGAGGGCCTCCGTACGAGCAGTACTTC. Amino acids: CASSDLAGGPPYEQYF.

The genes are TRBV19 and TRBJ2-1, with 7 bases matching TRBD2. In germline, CDR1 is LNHDA, CDR2 SQIVND (reference sequence). This CDR3 is built from 12 residues. V dropped 6 bases and J dropped 8; count of bases not matched to a gene: 4. The CDR3 protein is CASSPSGYEQFF. The CDR3 DNA reads TGTGCCAGTAGCCCTAGCGGCTATGAGCAGTTCTTC.

CDR3 loop: CASSKRGLAGGQETQYF. In DNA form, the CDR3 reads TGTGCCAGCAGCAAGCGTGGACTAGCGGGGGGCCAAGAGACCCAGTACTTC. The chain employs TRBV27 and TRBJ2-5; 14 nucleotides align to TRBD2. The CDR3 runs 17 residues. V gave up 6 bases and J gave up 1 base; unmatched junction bases: 7. Germline V gives CDR1 MNHEY, CDR2 SMNVEV (reference sequence).

The chain recombines TRBV7-8 with TRBJ2-1; 12 bases fit TRBD2. V lost 2 bases, J lost 6 bases, and 5 bases stayed unmatched. The CDR3 is 16 amino acids. Germline V CDR1 and CDR2: SGHVS, FQNEAQ. This chain's CDR3 is CASSLSGTSGFNEQFF. As DNA, the CDR3 is TGTGCCAGCAGCTTAAGTGGGACTAGCGGGTTCAATGAGCAGTTCTTC.

The V call is TRBV10-3, the J call TRBJ1-2, with D hard to call. The CDR3 covers 13 residues. The V gene lost 0 bases and the J gene lost 3 bases, with 5 bases spanning the gap. Germline-derived CDR1 and CDR2 are ENHRY and SYGVKD. The CDR3 region is CAISESTDYGYTF. DNA of the CDR3: TGTGCCATCAGTGAGTCCACAGACTATGGCTACACCTTC.

The chain joins TRBV4-1 to TRBJ1-1; D is possibly TRBD1 (5 bases). The V gene lost 1 base and the J gene lost 1 base, with 16 bases spanning the gap. CDR1 is MGHRA and CDR2 is YSYEKL in the germline V gene. The CDR3 runs 17 residues. The CDR3 here is CASSQVTATVGNTEAFF. The CDR3 bases are TGCGCCAGCAGCCAAGTAACCGCGACAGTCGGGAACACTGAAGCTTTCTTT.

This clone was recorded a few times. V is TRBV29-1 and J is TRBJ2-5, with 8 positions matching TRBD1. Germline CDR1 is SQVTM and CDR2 is ANQGSEA. This CDR3 has 12 amino acids. With V trimmed by 8 bases and J by 3 bases, 5 bases remained unmatched. The CDR3 DNA is TGCAGCCTCAGGGGGCGTGAAGAGACCCAGTACTTC. Protein: CSLRGREETQYF.

The genes are TRBV6-5 and TRBJ1-5; weak D call: TRBD1 (6 bases). The germline V gene encodes CDR1 MNHEY and CDR2 SVGAGI. The CDR3 runs 14 residues. Trimming took off 7 bases at V and 5 bases at J, with 15 bases between the two ends. Here the CDR3 reads CASTPGGGDQPQHF. The CDR3 DNA is TGTGCCAGCACCCCCGGAGGGGGGGATCAGCCCCAGCATTTT.

V is TRBV28 and J is TRBJ1-4; D unresolved. The CDR3 runs to 12 residues. The V end was cut by 7 bases, the J end by 4 bases, with 7 bases between. The germline gives CDR1 MDHEN, CDR2 SYDVKM. Here the CDR3 DNA reads TGTGCCAGCACGTCTTTTAATGAAAAACTGTTTTTT. It translates to CASTSFNEKLFF. Supplemented by reference TRBV28 and TRBJ1-4, the full variable domain reads DVKVTQSSRYLVKRTGEKVFLECVQDMDHENMFWYRQDPGLGLRLIYFSYDVKMKEKGDIPEGYSVSREKKERFSLILESASTNQTSMYLCASTSFNEKLFFGSGTQLSVL.